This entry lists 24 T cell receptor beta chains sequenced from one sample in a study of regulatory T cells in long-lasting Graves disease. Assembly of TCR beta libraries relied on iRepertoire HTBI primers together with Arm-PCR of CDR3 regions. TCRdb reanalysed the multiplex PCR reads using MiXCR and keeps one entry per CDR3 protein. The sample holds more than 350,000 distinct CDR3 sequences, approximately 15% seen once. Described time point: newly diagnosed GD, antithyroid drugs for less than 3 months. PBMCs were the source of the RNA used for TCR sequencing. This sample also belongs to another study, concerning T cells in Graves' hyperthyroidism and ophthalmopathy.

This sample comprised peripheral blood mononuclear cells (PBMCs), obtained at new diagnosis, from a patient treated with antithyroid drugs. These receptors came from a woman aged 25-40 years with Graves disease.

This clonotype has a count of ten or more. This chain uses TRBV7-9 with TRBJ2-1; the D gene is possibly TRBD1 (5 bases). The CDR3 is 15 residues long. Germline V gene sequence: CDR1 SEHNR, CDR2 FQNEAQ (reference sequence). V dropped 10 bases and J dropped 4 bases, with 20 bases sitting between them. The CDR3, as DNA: TGTGCCACCGCCCCCGTCCAGGGCCCGTACAATGAGCAGTTCTTC. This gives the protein CATAPVQGPYNEQFF.

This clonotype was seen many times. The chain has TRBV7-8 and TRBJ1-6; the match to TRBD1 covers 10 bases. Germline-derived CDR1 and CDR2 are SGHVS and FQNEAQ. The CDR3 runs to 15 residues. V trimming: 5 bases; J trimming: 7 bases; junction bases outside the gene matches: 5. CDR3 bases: TGTGCCAGCAGCCCAGGGACAGGGGCAAATTCACCCCTCCACTTT. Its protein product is CASSPGTGANSPLHF.

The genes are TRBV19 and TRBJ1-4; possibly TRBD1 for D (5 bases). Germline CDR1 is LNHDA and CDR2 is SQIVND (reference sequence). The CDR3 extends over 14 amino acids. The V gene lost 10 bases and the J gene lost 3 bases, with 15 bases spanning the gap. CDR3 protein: CATRGTYPNEKLFF. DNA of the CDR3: TGTGCCACCAGAGGGACCTATCCTAATGAAAAACTGTTTTTT.

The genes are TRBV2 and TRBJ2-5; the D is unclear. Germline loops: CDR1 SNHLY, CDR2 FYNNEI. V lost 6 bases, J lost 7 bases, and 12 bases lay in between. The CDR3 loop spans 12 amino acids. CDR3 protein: CASSDSYGTQYF. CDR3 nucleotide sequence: TGTGCCAGCAGCGACTCTTACGGGACCCAGTACTTC.

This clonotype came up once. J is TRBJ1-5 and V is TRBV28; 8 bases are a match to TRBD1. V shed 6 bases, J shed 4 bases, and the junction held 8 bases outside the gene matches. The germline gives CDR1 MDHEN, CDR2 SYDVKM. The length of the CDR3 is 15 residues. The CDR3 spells CASRSQGALNQPQHF. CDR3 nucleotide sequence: TGTGCCAGCAGATCGCAGGGGGCCTTAAATCAGCCCCAGCATTTT.

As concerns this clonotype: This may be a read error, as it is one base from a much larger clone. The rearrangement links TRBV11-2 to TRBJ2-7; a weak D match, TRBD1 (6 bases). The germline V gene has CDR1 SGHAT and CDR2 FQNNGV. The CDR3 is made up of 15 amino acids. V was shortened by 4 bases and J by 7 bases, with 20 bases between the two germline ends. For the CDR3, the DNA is TGTGCCAGCAGCTCACTAAAACGGGACATGGGGGAGCAGTACTTC. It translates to CASSSLKRDMGEQYF.

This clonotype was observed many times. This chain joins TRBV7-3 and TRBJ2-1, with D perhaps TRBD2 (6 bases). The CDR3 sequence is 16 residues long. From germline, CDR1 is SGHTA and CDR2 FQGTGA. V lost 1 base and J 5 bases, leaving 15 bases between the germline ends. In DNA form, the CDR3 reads TGTGCCAGCAGCTTAAATGCGGCGGGGCTTAACAATGAGCAGTTCTTC. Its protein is CASSLNAAGLNNEQFF.

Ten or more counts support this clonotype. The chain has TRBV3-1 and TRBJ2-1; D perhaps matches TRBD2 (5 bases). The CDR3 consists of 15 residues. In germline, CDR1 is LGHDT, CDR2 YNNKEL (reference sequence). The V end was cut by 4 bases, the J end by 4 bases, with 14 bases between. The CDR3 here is CASSRNGVSYNEQFF. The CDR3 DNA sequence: TGTGCCAGCAGCCGTAACGGGGTATCGTACAATGAGCAGTTCTTC.

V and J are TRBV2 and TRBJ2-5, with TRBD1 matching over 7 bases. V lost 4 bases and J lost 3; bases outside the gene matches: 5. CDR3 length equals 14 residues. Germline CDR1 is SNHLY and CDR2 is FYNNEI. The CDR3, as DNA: TGTGCCAGCAGTGTAACCGGGACAGAAGAGACCCAGTACTTC. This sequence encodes CASSVTGTEETQYF.

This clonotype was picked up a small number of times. CDR3 in DNA: TGTGCCAGCTCAGACGGACAGTACACCGGGGAGCTGTTTTTT. Translated: CASSDGQYTGELFF. V usage is TRBV18 and J usage is TRBJ2-2; possible D gene TRBD1, 6 bases. Germline CDR1 reads KGHSH; CDR2 reads LQKENI. This CDR3 has 14 amino acids. Trimming removed 5 bases at V and 3 bases at J, with 10 bases between. The full variable domain, completed using reference TRBV18 and TRBJ2-2, is NAGVMQNPRHLVRRRGQEARLRCSPMKGHSHVYWYRQLPEEGLKFMVYLQKENIIDESGMPKERFSAEFPKEGPSILRIQQVVRGDSAAYFCASSDGQYTGELFFGEGSRLTVL.

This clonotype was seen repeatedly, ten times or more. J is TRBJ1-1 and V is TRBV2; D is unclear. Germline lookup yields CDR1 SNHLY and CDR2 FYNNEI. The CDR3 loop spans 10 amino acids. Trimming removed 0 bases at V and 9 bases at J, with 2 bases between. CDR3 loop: CASSEAQAFF. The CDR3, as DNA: TGTGCCAGCAGTGAAGCGCAAGCTTTCTTT.

The chain's CDR3 is CASTDKKTGELFF. For the CDR3, the DNA is TGTGCCAGCACCGACAAGAAGACCGGGGAGCTGTTTTTT. V is TRBV25-1 and J is TRBJ2-2; the D is unclear. CDR1 is MGHDK, CDR2 SYGVNS, per germline. Between the trimmed V and J ends, which lost 7 bases and 5 bases, there was a span of 11 bases. The CDR3 is made up of 13 amino acids.

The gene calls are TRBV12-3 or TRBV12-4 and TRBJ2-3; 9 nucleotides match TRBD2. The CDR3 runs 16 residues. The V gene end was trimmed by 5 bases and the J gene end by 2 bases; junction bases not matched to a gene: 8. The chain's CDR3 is CASSDFGLAITDTQYF. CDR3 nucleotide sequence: TGTGCCAGCAGTGATTTCGGACTAGCGATCACAGATACGCAGTATTTT.

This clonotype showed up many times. The CDR3, as DNA: TGTGCCACCAGCAGAGATGGGGACGGGTTCAACGAGCAGTACTTC. This gives the protein CATSRDGDGFNEQYF. This rearrangement joins TRBV15 to TRBJ2-7; D may be TRBD1 or TRBD2 (5 bases each). CDR3 length: 15 amino acids. The germline CDR1 and CDR2 sequences are LNHNV and YYDKDF (reference sequence). Trimming cost V 0 bases and J 5 bases, with 14 bases left between them.

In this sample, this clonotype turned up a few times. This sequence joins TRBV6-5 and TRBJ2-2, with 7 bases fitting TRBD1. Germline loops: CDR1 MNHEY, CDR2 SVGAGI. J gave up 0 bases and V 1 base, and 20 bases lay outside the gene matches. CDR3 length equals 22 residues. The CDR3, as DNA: TGTGCCAGCAGTTACTGGGGGTTTGGGGAACAGGGGTTTTCGGCGAACACCGGGGAGCTGTTTTTT. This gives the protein CASSYWGFGEQGFSANTGELFF.

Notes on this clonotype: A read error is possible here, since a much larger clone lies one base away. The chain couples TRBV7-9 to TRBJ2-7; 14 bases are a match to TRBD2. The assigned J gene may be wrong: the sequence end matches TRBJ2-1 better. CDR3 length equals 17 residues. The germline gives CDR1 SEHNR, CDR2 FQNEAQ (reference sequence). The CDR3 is CASSPGTSGSVTYEQFF. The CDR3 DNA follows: TGTGCCAGCAGCCCAGGGACTAGCGGGAGTGTTACCTACGAGCAGTTCTTC.

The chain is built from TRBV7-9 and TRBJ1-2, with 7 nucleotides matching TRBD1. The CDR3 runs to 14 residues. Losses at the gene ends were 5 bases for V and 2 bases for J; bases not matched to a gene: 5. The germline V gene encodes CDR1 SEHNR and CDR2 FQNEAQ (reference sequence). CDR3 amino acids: CASSRGQANYGYTF. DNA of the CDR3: TGTGCCAGCAGCCGAGGACAGGCGAACTATGGCTACACCTTC.

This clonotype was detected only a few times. The CDR3: CAISERDSPTSSYNEQFF. The CDR3 DNA sequence: TGTGCCATCAGTGAAAGGGACTCGCCGACAAGCTCCTACAATGAGCAGTTCTTC. The V call is TRBV10-3, the J call TRBJ2-1; tentatively, D is TRBD2 (6 bases). The CDR3 sequence is 18 residues long. The V gene lost 3 bases and the J gene lost 0 bases, with 18 bases spanning the gap. Germline V lookup: CDR1 ENHRY, CDR2 SYGVKD.

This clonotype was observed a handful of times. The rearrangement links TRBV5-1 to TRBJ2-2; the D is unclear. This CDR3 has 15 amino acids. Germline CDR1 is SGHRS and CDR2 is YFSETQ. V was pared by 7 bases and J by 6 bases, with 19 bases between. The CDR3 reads CASAFRASVAGELFF. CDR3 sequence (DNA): TGCGCCAGCGCCTTCCGGGCCTCGGTCGCCGGGGAGCTGTTTTTT.

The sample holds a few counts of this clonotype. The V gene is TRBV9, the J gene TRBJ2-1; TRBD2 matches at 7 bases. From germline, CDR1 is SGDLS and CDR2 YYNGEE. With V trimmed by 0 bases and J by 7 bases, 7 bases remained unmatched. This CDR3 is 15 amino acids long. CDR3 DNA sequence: TGTGCCAGCAGCGTAGGGGGCGGGAGCGGTAATGAGCAGTTCTTC. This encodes CASSVGGGSGNEQFF.

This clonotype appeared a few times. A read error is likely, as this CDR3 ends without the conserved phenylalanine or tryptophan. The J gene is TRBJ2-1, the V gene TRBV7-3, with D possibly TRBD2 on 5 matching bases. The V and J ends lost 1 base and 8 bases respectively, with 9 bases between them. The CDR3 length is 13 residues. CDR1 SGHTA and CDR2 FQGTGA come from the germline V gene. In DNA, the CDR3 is TGTGCCAGCAGCTTAAGAGGGCGGGATGAGCAGTTCTCC. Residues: CASSLRGRDEQFS.

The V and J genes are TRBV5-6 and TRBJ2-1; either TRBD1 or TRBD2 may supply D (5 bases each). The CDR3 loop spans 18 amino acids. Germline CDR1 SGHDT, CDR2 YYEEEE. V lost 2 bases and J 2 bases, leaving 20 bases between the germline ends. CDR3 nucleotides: TGTGCCAGCAGCTTCATCAAGTCCGGGGCTTCCCCCTACAATGAGCAGTTCTTC. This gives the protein CASSFIKSGASPYNEQFF.

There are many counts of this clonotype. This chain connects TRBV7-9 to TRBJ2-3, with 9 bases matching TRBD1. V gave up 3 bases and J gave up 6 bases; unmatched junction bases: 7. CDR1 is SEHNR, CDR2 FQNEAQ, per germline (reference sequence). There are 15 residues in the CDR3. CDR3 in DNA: TGTGCCAGCAGCTTGACCGGGACAGGGTCCGATACGCAGTATTTT. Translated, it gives CASSLTGTGSDTQYF.

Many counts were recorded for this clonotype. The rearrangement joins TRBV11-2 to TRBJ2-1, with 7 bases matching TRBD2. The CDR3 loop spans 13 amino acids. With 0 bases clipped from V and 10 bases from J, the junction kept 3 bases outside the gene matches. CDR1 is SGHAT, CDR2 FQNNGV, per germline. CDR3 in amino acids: CASSLESSGEQFF. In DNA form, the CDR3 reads TGTGCCAGCAGCTTAGAAAGTAGCGGGGAGCAGTTCTTC.